Listed here is a single T cell receptor (beta chain). Its antigen is still unknown. The sample belongs to a study of shared clonotypes between healthy human individuals. Study-wide results and limits: Generally, estimated richness proved larger in naive subsets than it did in memory subsets.

The data were produced by immunoSEQ multiplex PCR, yet TCRdb's version contains in-frame clones alone and is incomplete. The sample gives about 690,000 clones, 80% to 95% of which show up once; 30% to 35% is in the top ten. The germline gives CDR1 ENHRY, CDR2 SYGVKD. The CDR3 runs 14 residues. Trimming took off 4 bases at V and 0 bases at J, with 10 bases between the two ends. The sample comprised memory CD8+ T cells from PBMCs. Subset reported: CD45RO+ cells pooled with CCR7-negative TemRA cells. The J gene is TRBJ2-7, the V gene TRBV10-3; D is possibly TRBD2 (6 bases). This TCR was recovered from a man aged 18 to 35 in good health. Some clones in this sample may be carry-over from other donors' samples. CDR3 amino acids: CAISGDGSSYEQYF. CDR3 DNA sequence: TGTGCCATCAGTGGGGACGGGAGCTCCTACGAGCAGTACTTC.